This T cell receptor beta chain originates from a study of blood T cell repertoires in COVID-19. The germline V and J ends were trimmed by 6 bases and 6 bases, with 14 bases remaining between them. CDR3 size: 13 residues. The table came from immunoSEQ multiplex PCR; TCRdb's copy has only in-frame clones and leaves some out. The sample consists of some 400,000 clones, 81% of them appearing once. This clonotype originated in a human donor with acute or convalescent COVID-19. The donor label of this sample is uncertain. The sample was peripheral blood. The chain employs TRBV12-3 or TRBV12-4 and TRBJ1-1; the D gene is possibly TRBD1 (5 bases). CDR3 sequence reads: CASSIGGRAEAFF. The DNA of the CDR3 is TGTGCCAGCAGCATCGGGGGACGAGCTGAAGCTTTCTTT.